Shown below are 10 T cell receptor beta chains from a single sample sequenced in a study of radiotherapy plus CTLA-4 blockade in lung cancer. Only in-frame clones appear in the TCRdb table, and some are missing; sequencing was by immunoSEQ multiplex PCR. The repertoire includes 48,000 or so clones, about four fifths of them detected once, and about 5% sits in the top ten. Source: peripheral blood, taken from a patient treated with radiotherapy plus ipilimumab. The origin of the receptors is a human donor with non-small cell lung cancer whose response to radiotherapy plus ipilimumab could not be evaluated.

V usage is TRBV30 and J usage is TRBJ2-7; 10 bases are a match to TRBD2. Germline loops: CDR1 GTSNPN, CDR2 SVGIG (reference sequence). The J segment lost 6 bases and the V segment lost 3 bases, leaving 8 bases of the junction unmatched. CDR3 length: 14 amino acids. CDR3 coding DNA: TGTGCCTGGAGGAGGAGGGTAGCGGGAGGCGAGCAGTACTTC. This gives the protein CAWRRRVAGGEQYF. The full variable domain, rest sourced from reference TRBV30 and TRBJ2-7, is SQTIHQWPATLVQPVGSPLSLECTVEGTSNPNLYWYRQAAGRGLQLLFYSVGIGQISSEVPQNLSASRPQDRQFILSSKKLLLSDSGFYLCAWRRRVAGGEQYFGPGTRLTVT.

The V call is TRBV9, the J call TRBJ2-2, with D maybe TRBD2 (7 bases). Germline assignment: CDR1 SGDLS and CDR2 YYNGEE. V lost 4 bases to trimming and J lost 4 bases, with 17 bases between them. CDR3 size: 16 residues. DNA for the CDR3: TGTGCCAGCAGCCCCTCGGCGGGGGCCGGCACCGGGGAGCTGTTTTTT. Protein sequence: CASSPSAGAGTGELFF. Drawing the rest from reference TRBV9 and TRBJ2-2, the complete variable domain is DSGVTQTPKHLITATGQRVTLRCSPRSGDLSVYWYQQSLDQGLQFLIQYYNGEERAKGNILERFSAQQFPDLHSELNLSSLELGDSALYFCASSPSAGAGTGELFFGEGSRLTVL.

This chain connects TRBV28 to TRBJ1-2; D gene unclear. Germline CDR1 and CDR2: MDHEN and SYDVKM. Trimming removed 5 bases at V and 2 bases at J, with 9 bases between. The CDR3 consists of 13 residues. Here the CDR3 reads CASSGGLNYGYTF. The DNA for the CDR3 is TGTGCCAGCAGTGGCGGCCTAAACTATGGCTACACCTTC.

The V call is TRBV28, the J call TRBJ1-2; D is undetermined. Germline CDR1 reads MDHEN; CDR2 reads SYDVKM. CDR3 length: 13 amino acids. V gave up 8 bases and J gave up 4 bases, with 14 bases separating them. CDR3 nucleotide sequence: TGTGCCAGCCGACCCGGCGGGAGCTATGGCTACACCTTC. It codes for CASRPGGSYGYTF.

The chain links TRBV11-2 to TRBJ1-1; tentative D call: TRBD1 (6 bases). The CDR3 runs to 14 residues. Trimming took 5 bases from V and 1 from J, leaving 11 bases between them. Per germline, CDR1 SGHAT and CDR2 FQNNGV. The CDR3 DNA is TGTGCCAGCAGCAGGGGGAAACCGAACACTGAAGCTTTCTTT. Its translation: CASSRGKPNTEAFF.

This rearrangement joins TRBV7-3 to TRBJ2-1; D is ambiguous. The CDR3 spans 13 residues. CDR1 and CDR2 (germline): SGHTA, FQGTGA. The V end lost 3 bases, the J end lost 7 bases, and 10 bases lay between the germline ends. The CDR3 DNA follows: TGTGCCAGCAGCTTGAGTGTGGAGAATGAGCAGTTCTTC. Amino acids: CASSLSVENEQFF.

The rearrangement links TRBV4-1 to TRBJ1-6; TRBD1 might be the D (6 bases). The CDR3 covers 17 residues. CDR1 is MGHRA and CDR2 is YSYEKL in the germline V gene. V lost 4 bases, J lost 7 bases, and 20 bases lay in between. CDR3 sequence: CASSLGVQGLRNSPLHF. CDR3 nucleotide sequence: TGCGCCAGCAGCCTTGGAGTACAGGGTCTTAGAAATTCACCCCTCCACTTT.

The chain has TRBV7-2 and TRBJ2-1, with 9 positions matching TRBD2. J was trimmed by 9 bases and V by 5 bases; bases with no gene match: 5. The CDR3 spans 13 residues. Per the germline V gene, CDR1 is SGHTA and CDR2 is FQGNSA. CDR3 residues: CASSLGLAGEQFF. The CDR3 DNA sequence: TGTGCCAGCAGCCTGGGACTAGCTGGTGAGCAGTTCTTC. The complete variable domain, with remaining parts taken from reference TRBV7-2 and TRBJ2-1, reads GAGVSQSPSNKVTEKGKDVELRCDPISGHTALYWYRQSLGQGLEFLIYFQGNSAPDKSGLPSDRFSAERTGGSVSTLTIQRTQQEDSAVYLCASSLGLAGEQFFGPGTRLTVL.

By sample share, this clone is medium-sized. This chain connects TRBV5-1 to TRBJ1-1, with TRBD1 matching 10 bases. The CDR3 is 14 amino acids. Germline loops: CDR1 SGHRS, CDR2 YFSETQ. J lost 4 bases, V lost 4 bases, and 4 bases had no gene match. DNA of the CDR3: TGCGCCAGCAGCCGGGGACAGGGGACCACTGAAGCTTTCTTT. It is translated as CASSRGQGTTEAFF.

This chain links TRBV7-2 with TRBJ2-3; a possible D gene is TRBD2 (5 bases). This CDR3 spans 16 amino acids. Germline values: CDR1 SGHTA, CDR2 FQGNSA. Trimming removed 3 bases at V and 1 base at J, with 14 bases between. CDR3 bases: TGTGCCAGCAGCTTTCGGGGTGGGAGAGGCACAGATACGCAGTATTTT. It yields the protein CASSFRGGRGTDTQYF.